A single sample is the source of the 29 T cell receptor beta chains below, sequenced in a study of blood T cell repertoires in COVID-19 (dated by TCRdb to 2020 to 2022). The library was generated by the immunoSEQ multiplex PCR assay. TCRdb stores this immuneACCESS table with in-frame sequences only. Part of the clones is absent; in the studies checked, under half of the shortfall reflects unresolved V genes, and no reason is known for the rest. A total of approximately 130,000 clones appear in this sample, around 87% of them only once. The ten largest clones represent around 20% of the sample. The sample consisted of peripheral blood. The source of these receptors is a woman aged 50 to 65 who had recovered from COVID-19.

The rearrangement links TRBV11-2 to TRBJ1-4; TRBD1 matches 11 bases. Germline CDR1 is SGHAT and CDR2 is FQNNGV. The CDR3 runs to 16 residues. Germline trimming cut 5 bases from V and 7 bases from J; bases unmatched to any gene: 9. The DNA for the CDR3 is TGTGCCAGCAGCGTCGGACAGGGGGCAGTTGGTGAAAAACTGTTTTTT. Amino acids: CASSVGQGAVGEKLFF. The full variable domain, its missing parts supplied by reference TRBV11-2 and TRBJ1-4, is EAGVAQSPRYKIIEKRQSVAFWCNPISGHATLYWYQQILGQGPKLLIQFQNNGVVDDSQLPKDRFSAERLKGVDSTLKIQPAKLEDSAVYLCASSVGQGAVGEKLFFGSGTQLSVL.

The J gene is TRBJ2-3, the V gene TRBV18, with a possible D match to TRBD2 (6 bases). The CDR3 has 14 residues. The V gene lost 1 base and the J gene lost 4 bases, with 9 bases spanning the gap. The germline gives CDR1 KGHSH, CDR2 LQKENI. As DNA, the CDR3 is TGTGCCAGCTCACCACGGGGGGACGCAGATACGCAGTATTTT. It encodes CASSPRGDADTQYF. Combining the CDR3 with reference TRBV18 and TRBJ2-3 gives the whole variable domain NAGVMQNPRHLVRRRGQEARLRCSPMKGHSHVYWYRQLPEEGLKFMVYLQKENIIDESGMPKERFSAEFPKEGPSILRIQQVVRGDSAAYFCASSPRGDADTQYFGPGTRLTVL.

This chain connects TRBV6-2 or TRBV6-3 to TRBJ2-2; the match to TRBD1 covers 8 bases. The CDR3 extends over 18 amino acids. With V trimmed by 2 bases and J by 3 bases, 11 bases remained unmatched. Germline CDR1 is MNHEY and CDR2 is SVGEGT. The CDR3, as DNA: TGTGCCAGCAGTTACACGCATCTGGGACAGGACTACACCGGGGAGCTGTTTTTT. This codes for CASSYTHLGQDYTGELFF.

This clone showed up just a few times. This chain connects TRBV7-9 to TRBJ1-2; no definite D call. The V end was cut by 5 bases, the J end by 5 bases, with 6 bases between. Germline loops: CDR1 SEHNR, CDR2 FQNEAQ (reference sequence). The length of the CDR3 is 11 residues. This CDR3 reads CASSARYGYTF. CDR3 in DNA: TGTGCCAGCAGCGCCCGGTATGGCTACACCTTC.

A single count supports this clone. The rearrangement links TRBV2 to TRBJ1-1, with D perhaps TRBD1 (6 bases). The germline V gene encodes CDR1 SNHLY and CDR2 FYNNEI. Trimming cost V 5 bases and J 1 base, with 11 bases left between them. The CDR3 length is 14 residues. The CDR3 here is CASSRMTGNTEAFF. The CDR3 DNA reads TGTGCCAGCAGTAGGATGACAGGGAACACTGAAGCTTTCTTT.

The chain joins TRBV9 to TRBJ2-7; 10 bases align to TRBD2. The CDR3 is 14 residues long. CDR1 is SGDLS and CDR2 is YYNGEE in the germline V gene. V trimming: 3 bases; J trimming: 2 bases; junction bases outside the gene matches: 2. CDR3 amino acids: CASSASGSTYEQYF. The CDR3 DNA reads TGTGCCAGCAGCGCTAGCGGGAGTACCTACGAGCAGTACTTC. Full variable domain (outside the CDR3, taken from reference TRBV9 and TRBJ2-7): DSGVTQTPKHLITATGQRVTLRCSPRSGDLSVYWYQQSLDQGLQFLIQYYNGEERAKGNILERFSAQQFPDLHSELNLSSLELGDSALYFCASSASGSTYEQYFGPGTRLTVT.

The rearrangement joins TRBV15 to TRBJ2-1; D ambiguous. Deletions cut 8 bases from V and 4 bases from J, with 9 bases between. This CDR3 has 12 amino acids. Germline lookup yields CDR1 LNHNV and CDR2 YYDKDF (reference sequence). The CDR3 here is CATGPGYNEQFF. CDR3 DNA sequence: TGTGCCACCGGGCCAGGATACAATGAGCAGTTCTTC.

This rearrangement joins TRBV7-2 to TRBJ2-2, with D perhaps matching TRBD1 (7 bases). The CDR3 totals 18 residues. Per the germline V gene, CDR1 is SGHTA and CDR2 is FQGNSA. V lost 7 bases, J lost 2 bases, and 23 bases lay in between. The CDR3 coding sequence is TGTGCCAGCACCGATGGGATGGGCGGGACAGCCAACACCGGGGAGCTGTTTTTT. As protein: CASTDGMGGTANTGELFF.

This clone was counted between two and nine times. CDR3 region: CASSLSGFYNEQFF. The CDR3 DNA sequence: TGTGCCAGCAGCCTATCGGGGTTCTACAATGAGCAGTTCTTC. J is TRBJ2-1 and V is TRBV7-7; possible D gene TRBD2, 5 bases. V lost 5 bases to trimming and J lost 3 bases, with 11 bases between them. The CDR3 extends over 14 amino acids. CDR1 and CDR2 from the germline V gene are SSHAT and FNYEAQ (reference sequence).

In DNA form, the CDR3 reads TGTGCTAGTGGAAAACTAGCGGGGGACACAGATACGCAGTATTTT. Encoded protein: CASGKLAGDTDTQYF. The chain employs TRBV12-5 and TRBJ2-3; TRBD2 matches 11 bases. CDR3 length equals 15 residues. Germline lookup yields CDR1 LGHNT and CDR2 FRNRAP. J was trimmed by 2 bases and V by 6 bases; bases with no gene match: 4.

CDR3 loop: CASSEEQGIHEQYF. CDR3 nucleotides: TGTGCCAGCAGTGAGGAACAGGGAATCCACGAGCAGTACTTC. The chain combines TRBV2 with TRBJ2-7, with D maybe TRBD1 (6 bases). The CDR3 is 14 amino acids. Per the germline V gene, CDR1 is SNHLY and CDR2 is FYNNEI. Trimming took off 3 bases at V and 5 bases at J, with 14 bases between the two ends.

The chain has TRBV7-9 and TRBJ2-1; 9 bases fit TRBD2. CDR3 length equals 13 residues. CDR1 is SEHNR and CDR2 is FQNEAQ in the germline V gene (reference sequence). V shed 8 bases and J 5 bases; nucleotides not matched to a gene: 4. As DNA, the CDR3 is TGTGCCAGCGGTAGCGGGAGAGACAATGAGCAGTTCTTC. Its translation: CASGSGRDNEQFF.

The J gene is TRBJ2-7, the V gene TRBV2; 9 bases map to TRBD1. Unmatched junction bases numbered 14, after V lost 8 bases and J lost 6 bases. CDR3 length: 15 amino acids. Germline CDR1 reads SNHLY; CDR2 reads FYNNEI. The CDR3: CASQPRGQGRAEQYF. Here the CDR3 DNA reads TGTGCCAGCCAACCTAGGGGACAGGGTCGTGCCGAGCAGTACTTC.

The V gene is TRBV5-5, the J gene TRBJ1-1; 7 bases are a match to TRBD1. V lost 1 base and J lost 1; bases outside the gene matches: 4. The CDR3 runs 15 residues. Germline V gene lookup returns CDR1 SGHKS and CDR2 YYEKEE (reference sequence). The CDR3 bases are TGTGCCAGCAGCTTGAGGGGGCTGGGGAACACTGAAGCTTTCTTT. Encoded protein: CASSLRGLGNTEAFF. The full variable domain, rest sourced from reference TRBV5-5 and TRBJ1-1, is DAGVTQSPTHLIKTRGQQVTLRCSPISGHKSVSWYQQVLGQGPQFIFQYYEKEERGRGNFPDRFSARQFPNYSSELNVNALLLGDSALYLCASSLRGLGNTEAFFGQGTRLTVV.

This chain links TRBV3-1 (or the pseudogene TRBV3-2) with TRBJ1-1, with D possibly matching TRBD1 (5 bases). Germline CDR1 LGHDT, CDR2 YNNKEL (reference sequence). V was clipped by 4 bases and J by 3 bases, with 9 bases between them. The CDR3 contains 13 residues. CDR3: CASSPGGYTEAFF. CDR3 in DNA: TGTGCCAGCAGCCCGGGGGGGTACACTGAAGCTTTCTTT.

In nucleotides, the CDR3 is TGTGCCAGCAGTCCCTATCGGGAGAGGGACACTGAAGCTTTCTTT. Amino acids: CASSPYRERDTEAFF. The chain uses TRBV27 and TRBJ1-1, with D hard to call. CDR3 length: 15 residues. V lost 5 bases and J 3 bases, leaving 16 bases between the germline ends. Germline lookup yields CDR1 MNHEY and CDR2 SMNVEV (reference sequence).

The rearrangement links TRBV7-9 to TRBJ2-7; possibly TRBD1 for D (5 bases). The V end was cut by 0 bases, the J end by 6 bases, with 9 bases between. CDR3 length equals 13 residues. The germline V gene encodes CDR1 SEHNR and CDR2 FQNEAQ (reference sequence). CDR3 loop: CASSLAGESEQYF. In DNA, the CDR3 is TGTGCCAGCAGCTTAGCAGGGGAAAGCGAGCAGTACTTC.

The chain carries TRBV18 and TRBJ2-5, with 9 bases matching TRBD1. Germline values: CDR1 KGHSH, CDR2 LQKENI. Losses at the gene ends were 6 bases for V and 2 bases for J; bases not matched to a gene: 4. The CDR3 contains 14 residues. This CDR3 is CASSGTGQQETQYF. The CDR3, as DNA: TGTGCCAGCTCCGGGACAGGGCAACAAGAGACCCAGTACTTC.

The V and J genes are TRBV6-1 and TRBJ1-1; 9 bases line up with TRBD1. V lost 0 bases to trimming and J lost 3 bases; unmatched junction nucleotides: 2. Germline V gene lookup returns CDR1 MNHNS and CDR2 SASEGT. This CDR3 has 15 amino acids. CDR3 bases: TGTGCCAGCAGTGAAGCGGGGACAGGGCACACTGAAGCTTTCTTT. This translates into CASSEAGTGHTEAFF.

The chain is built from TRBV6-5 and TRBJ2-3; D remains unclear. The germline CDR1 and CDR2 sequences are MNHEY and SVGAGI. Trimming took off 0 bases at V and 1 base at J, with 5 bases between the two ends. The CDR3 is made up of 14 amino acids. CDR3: CASSYSARTDTQYF. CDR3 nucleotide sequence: TGTGCCAGCAGTTACTCGGCTCGCACAGATACGCAGTATTTT.

CDR3 sequence (DNA): TGTGCCAGCAGTTACAGGCTCGGGGACTATGGCTACACCTTC. Protein sequence: CASSYRLGDYGYTF. The chain combines TRBV6-6 with TRBJ1-2; no firm D call. CDR1 is MNHNY, CDR2 SVGAGI, per germline (reference sequence). The germline V and J ends were trimmed by 2 bases and 3 bases, with 10 bases remaining between them. The length of the CDR3 is 14 residues.

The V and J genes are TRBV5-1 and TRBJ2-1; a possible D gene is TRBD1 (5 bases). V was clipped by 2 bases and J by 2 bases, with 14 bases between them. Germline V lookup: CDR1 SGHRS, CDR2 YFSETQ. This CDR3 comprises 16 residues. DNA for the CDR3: TGCGCCAGCAGCTTAGGGGCTCAAACCCCCTACAATGAGCAGTTCTTC. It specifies CASSLGAQTPYNEQFF.

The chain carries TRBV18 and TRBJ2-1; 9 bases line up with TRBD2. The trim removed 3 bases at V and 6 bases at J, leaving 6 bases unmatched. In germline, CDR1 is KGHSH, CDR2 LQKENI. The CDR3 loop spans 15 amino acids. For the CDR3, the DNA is TGTGCCAGCTCACCGGGGACTAGCATCGGCAATGAGCAGTTCTTC. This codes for CASSPGTSIGNEQFF.

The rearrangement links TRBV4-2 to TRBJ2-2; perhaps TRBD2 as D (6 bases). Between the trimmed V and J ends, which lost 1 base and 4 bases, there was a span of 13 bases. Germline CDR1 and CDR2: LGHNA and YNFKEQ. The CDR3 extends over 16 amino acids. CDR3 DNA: TGTGCCAGCAGCCAAGTCAGGCGGGAAGGCACCGGGGAGCTGTTTTTT. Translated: CASSQVRREGTGELFF.

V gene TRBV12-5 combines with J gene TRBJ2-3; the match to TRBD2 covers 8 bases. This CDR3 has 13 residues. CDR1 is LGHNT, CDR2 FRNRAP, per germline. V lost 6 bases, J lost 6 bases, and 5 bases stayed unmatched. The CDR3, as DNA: TGTGCTAGTGGCGGTTGGACTAGCGATACGCAGTATTTT. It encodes CASGGWTSDTQYF.

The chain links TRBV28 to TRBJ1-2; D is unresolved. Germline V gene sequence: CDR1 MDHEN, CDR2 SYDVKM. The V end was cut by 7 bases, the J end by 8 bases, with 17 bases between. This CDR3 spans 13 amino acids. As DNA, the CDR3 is TGTGCCAGCATCTCCGTGAGGGTGGGGGGCTACACCTTC. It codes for CASISVRVGGYTF.

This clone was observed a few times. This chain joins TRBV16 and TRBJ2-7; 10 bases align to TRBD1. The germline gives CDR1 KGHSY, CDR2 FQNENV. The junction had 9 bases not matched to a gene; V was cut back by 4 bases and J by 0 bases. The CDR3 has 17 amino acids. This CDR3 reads CASSPGQGGRHSYEQYF. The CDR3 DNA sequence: TGTGCCAGCAGCCCAGGACAGGGGGGCCGGCACTCCTACGAGCAGTACTTC.

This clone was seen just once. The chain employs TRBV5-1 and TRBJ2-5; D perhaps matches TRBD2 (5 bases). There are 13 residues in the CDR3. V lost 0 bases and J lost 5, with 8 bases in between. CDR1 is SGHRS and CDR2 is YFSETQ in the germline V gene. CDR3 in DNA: TGCGCCAGCAGCTTGGCGGTAGCGGAGACCCAGTACTTC. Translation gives CASSLAVAETQYF.

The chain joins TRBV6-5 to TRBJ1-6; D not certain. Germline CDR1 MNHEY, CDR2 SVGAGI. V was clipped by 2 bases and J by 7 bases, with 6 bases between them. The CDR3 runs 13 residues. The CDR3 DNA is TGTGCCAGCAGTTACATACAGAATTCACCCCTCCACTTT. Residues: CASSYIQNSPLHF.